This T cell receptor beta chain was profiled in a study of beta chain features in type 1 diabetes. This clone was counted a few times. CDR3 length: 14 amino acids. Trimming shortened V by 3 bases and J by 4 bases, and 12 bases separated the two germline ends. Germline V gene sequence: CDR1 SSHAT, CDR2 FNYEAQ (reference sequence). Every bit of the isolated RNA underwent reverse transcription, so sequencing read expressed TCRB transcripts. Generated by immunoSEQ multiplex PCR, the TCRdb table keeps only in-frame clones and is missing some. The sample records 400,000 to 550,000 clones, roughly 10% being singletons.

The source of this sequence is a woman aged 18-29 years in good health. The sequenced sample consisted of naive CD4+ T cells from blood. This chain connects TRBV7-7 to TRBJ2-5; D might be TRBD1 or TRBD2, each matching 6 bases. The CDR3 DNA sequence: TGTGCCAGCAGCTTCGGGGGCCAGAGAGAGACCCAGTACTTC. It translates to CASSFGGQRETQYF.